This TCR beta chain originates from a study of shared clonotypes between healthy human individuals. The V end lost 8 bases, the J end lost 1 base, and 8 bases lay between the germline ends. Germline CDR1 is MNHEY and CDR2 is SMNVEV (reference sequence). CDR3 size: 12 residues. Measured with immunoSEQ multiplex PCR; TCRdb has only the in-frame clones, and not every one. The sample lists 1,400,000 or so clones; approximately 98.5% were seen once. The TCR originated in a man aged 30 to 45 in good health. The specimen sequenced was naive CD4+ T cells sorted from blood. Subset described: CD45RA+ positively selected. The chain joins TRBV27 to TRBJ2-5; D not certain. This CDR3 is CASGRRQETQYF. DNA for the CDR3: TGTGCCAGCGGCCGACGCCAAGAGACCCAGTACTTC.